Listed below are T cell receptor beta chains from one sample, sequenced in a study of shared clonotypes between healthy human individuals. Produced via immunoSEQ multiplex PCR; TCRdb's table is partial and in-frame only. The data show over a million clones, 95% to 99% seen once. The specimen sequenced was naive CD4+ T cells sorted from blood. All receptors derive from a man in his thirties or forties in good health. The CDR3 runs from the conserved cysteine through the conserved F or W. A D gene is named only where the DNA matches it firmly. Clone size, where shown, is once, few, many, or a class for clones that have expanded.

d_call | j_call | v_call | clone_size | cdr3_aa | cdr3_nt
- | TRBJ1-1 | TRBV7-9 | - | CASSPTDGTTEAFF | TGTGCCAGCAGTCCGACAGATGGCACCACTGAAGCTTTCTTT
- | TRBJ2-3 | TRBV18 | - | CASSPKTGFTDTQYF | TGTGCCAGCTCGCCCAAAACAGGATTCACAGATACGCAGTATTTT
- | TRBJ2-3 | TRBV18 | - | CASSPLVLRDTQYF | TGTGCCAGCTCACCCTTAGTCCTCCGCGATACGCAGTATTTT
- | TRBJ2-1 | TRBV27 | - | CASSLYPLRGGVNEQFF | TGTGCCAGCAGTTTATACCCTCTCAGAGGGGGGGTCAATGAGCAGTTCTTC
TRBD1 | TRBJ2-3 | TRBV29-1 | - | CSGGQNTDTQYF | TGCAGCGGGGGACAGAACACAGATACGCAGTATTTT
- | TRBJ2-6 | TRBV5-4 | - | CASSFQTQSAGANVLTF | TGTGCCAGCAGCTTCCAGACTCAGAGCGCTGGGGCCAACGTCCTGACTTTC
- | TRBJ2-2 | TRBV4-1 | - | CASSLSSTNTGELFF | TGCGCCAGCAGCCTTTCTAGCACGAACACCGGGGAGCTGTTTTTT
- | TRBJ2-7 | TRBV27 | - | CASSRTTVEQYF | TGTGCCAGCAGTAGGACTACAGTCGAGCAGTACTTC
- | TRBJ2-7 | TRBV29-1 | - | CSVEHSSRDEQYF | TGCAGCGTTGAGCATAGTAGTCGAGACGAGCAGTACTTC
TRBD1 | TRBJ1-1 | TRBV5-1 | - | CASSRGQGASEAFF | TGCGCCAGCAGCAGGGGACAGGGGGCCAGTGAAGCTTTCTTT
- | TRBJ2-1 | TRBV15 | - | CATSSFFEGSSYNEQFF | TGTGCCACCAGCAGCTTTTTTGAGGGAAGCTCCTACAATGAGCAGTTCTTC
TRBD1 | TRBJ2-5 | TRBV9 | - | CASSVGTGSGQETQYF | TGTGCCAGCAGCGTAGGGACAGGGTCGGGGCAAGAGACCCAGTACTTC
TRBD1 | TRBJ2-7 | TRBV5-1 | once | CASRRDSFVEQYF | TGCGCCAGCAGAAGGGACAGTTTTGTCGAGCAGTACTTC
TRBD1 | TRBJ2-7 | TRBV27 | - | CASTPGTGSRSGYEQYF | TGTGCCAGCACCCCCGGGACAGGGTCAAGATCCGGATACGAGCAGTACTTC
- | TRBJ2-5 | TRBV10-1 | - | CASSKDRFGETQYF | TGCGCCAGCAGTAAAGACAGGTTCGGAGAGACCCAGTACTTC
- | TRBJ2-6 | TRBV4-1 | - | CASSPLPQGIGANVLTF | TGCGCCAGCAGCCCACTCCCTCAAGGGATTGGGGCCAACGTCCTGACTTTC
- | TRBJ2-1 | TRBV2 | - | CAGNRVIYNEQFF | TGTGCCGGCAACAGGGTTATCTACAATGAGCAGTTCTTC
- | TRBJ2-2 | TRBV5-4 | - | CASSFGLSLTGELFF | TGTGCCAGCAGCTTTGGACTATCTCTCACCGGGGAGCTGTTTTTT
- | TRBJ2-7 | TRBV9 | - | CASSARGGLLAYEQYF | TGTGCCAGCAGCGCTCGAGGGGGCCTACTAGCTTACGAGCAGTACTTC
- | TRBJ2-5 | TRBV7-8 | - | CASSRPRTAQETQYF | TGTGCCAGCAGCCGCCCCCGGACGGCGCAAGAGACCCAGTACTTC
- | TRBJ2-3 | TRBV5-1 | - | CASSITDTQYF | TGCGCCAGCAGCATTACAGATACGCAGTATTTT
- | TRBJ2-7 | TRBV20-1 | - | CSAPQGYEQYF | TGCAGTGCTCCTCAGGGGTACGAGCAGTACTTC
TRBD1 | TRBJ2-7 | TRBV7-8 | - | CASSVDRDYEQYF | TGTGCCAGCAGCGTGGACAGGGACTACGAGCAGTACTTC
TRBD2 | TRBJ2-5 | TRBV28 | - | CASGWTSGKETQYF | TGTGCCAGCGGATGGACTAGCGGGAAGGAGACCCAGTACTTC
- | TRBJ1-3 | TRBV14 | - | CASSYGGNTIYF | TGTGCCAGCAGCTATGGCGGAAACACCATATATTTT
- | TRBJ1-1 | TRBV15 | - | CATSRDGAPEAFF | TGTGCCACCAGCAGAGATGGGGCTCCGGAAGCTTTCTTT
TRBD1 | TRBJ1-1 | TRBV5-1 | - | CASSLGTVNTEAFF | TGCGCCAGCAGCTTAGGGACAGTCAACACTGAAGCTTTCTTT
- | TRBJ1-1 | TRBV7-9 | - | CASSLQGLNTEAFF | TGTGCCAGCAGCTTACAGGGGCTGAACACTGAAGCTTTCTTT
- | TRBJ1-2 | TRBV5-1 | once | CASSLGFPTDFLSNYGYTF | TGCGCCAGCAGCTTGGGATTCCCGACGGACTTCTTATCTAACTATGGCTACACCTTC
TRBD2 | TRBJ2-7 | TRBV28 | - | CASSSRLAGEVYEQYF | TGTGCCAGCAGTTCCCGGCTAGCGGGAGAGGTCTACGAGCAGTACTTC
TRBD1 | TRBJ1-2 | TRBV30 | - | CAWRTGTGGFYGYTF | TGTGCCTGGCGCACCGGGACAGGGGGCTTCTATGGCTACACCTTC
- | TRBJ2-7 | TRBV10-1 | - | CASSEGKGEQYF | TGCGCCAGCAGTGAGGGCAAAGGCGAGCAGTACTTC
- | TRBJ2-7 | TRBV6-6 | - | CASSYRGYYEQYF | TGTGCCAGCAGTTACCGAGGGTACTACGAGCAGTACTTC
- | TRBJ2-7 | TRBV9 | - | CASSVAPMDSQGEQYF | TGTGCCAGCAGCGTAGCCCCCATGGACTCCCAAGGCGAGCAGTACTTC
- | TRBJ2-7 | TRBV7-2 | - | CASSFAVDSYEQYF | TGTGCCAGCAGCTTCGCCGTTGACTCCTACGAGCAGTACTTC
TRBD1 | TRBJ2-7 | TRBV7-2 | - | CASSLGIDRDRVYEQYF | TGTGCCAGCAGCTTAGGAATAGATAGGGACAGGGTCTACGAGCAGTACTTC
- | TRBJ2-7 | TRBV19 | - | CASSIARDSYEQYF | TGTGCCAGTAGTATAGCCAGGGACTCCTACGAGCAGTACTTC
- | TRBJ1-1 | TRBV7-2 | once | CASSHTDNTEAFF | TGTGCCAGCAGCCACACAGATAACACTGAAGCTTTCTTT
TRBD2 | TRBJ2-1 | TRBV2 | - | CASSSSGKWNEQFF | TGTGCCAGCAGTTCTAGCGGGAAGTGGAATGAGCAGTTCTTC
- | TRBJ1-4 | TRBV19 | - | CASSPRSRGEKLFF | TGTGCCAGTAGCCCCAGGAGTCGAGGGGAAAAACTGTTTTTT
TRBD2 | TRBJ2-7 | TRBV4-2 | - | CASSQDTSGRGERQYF | TGTGCCAGCAGCCAAGACACTAGCGGGAGGGGTGAGAGGCAGTACTTC
TRBD1 | TRBJ1-2 | TRBV6-5 | - | CASTPTGANYGYTF | TGTGCCAGCACCCCGACAGGGGCTAACTATGGCTACACCTTC
- | TRBJ2-7 | TRBV29-1 | - | CSIGQSYEQYF | TGCAGCATTGGACAGTCCTACGAGCAGTACTTC
TRBD1 | TRBJ1-1 | TRBV5-1 | - | CASTPQGYTEAFF | TGCGCCAGCACTCCACAGGGGTACACTGAAGCTTTCTTT
- | TRBJ1-4 | TRBV2 | - | CASSESTEKLFF | TGTGCCAGCAGTGAATCGACTGAAAAACTGTTTTTT
TRBD1 | TRBJ1-5 | TRBV27 | - | CASRPGGYSNQPQHF | TGTGCCAGCAGACCAGGGGGATATAGCAATCAGCCCCAGCATTTT
- | TRBJ2-5 | TRBV29-1 | - | CSLGIQETQYF | TGCAGCCTAGGGATTCAAGAGACCCAGTACTTC
TRBD1 | TRBJ1-2 | TRBV6-5 | - | CASSYSVTGTTGYTF | TGTGCCAGCAGTTACTCGGTGACAGGGACGACGGGCTACACCTTC
TRBD2 | TRBJ2-7 | TRBV14 | once | CASSQEGWGSGRAFGPYEQYF | TGTGCCAGCAGCCAAGAGGGTTGGGGTAGCGGGAGGGCCTTTGGGCCCTACGAGCAGTACTTC
TRBD2 | TRBJ2-1 | TRBV5-5 | - | CASSPLAGENEQFF | TGTGCCAGCAGCCCACTAGCGGGTGAGAATGAGCAGTTCTTC
- | TRBJ2-7 | TRBV2 | - | CASSDPRLGGPWEQYF | TGTGCCAGCAGTGACCCCCGACTGGGAGGCCCCTGGGAGCAGTACTTC
- | TRBJ2-3 | TRBV5-1 | - | CASSLNAGVTYF | TGCGCCAGCAGCTTGAATGCCGGGGTTACGTATTTT